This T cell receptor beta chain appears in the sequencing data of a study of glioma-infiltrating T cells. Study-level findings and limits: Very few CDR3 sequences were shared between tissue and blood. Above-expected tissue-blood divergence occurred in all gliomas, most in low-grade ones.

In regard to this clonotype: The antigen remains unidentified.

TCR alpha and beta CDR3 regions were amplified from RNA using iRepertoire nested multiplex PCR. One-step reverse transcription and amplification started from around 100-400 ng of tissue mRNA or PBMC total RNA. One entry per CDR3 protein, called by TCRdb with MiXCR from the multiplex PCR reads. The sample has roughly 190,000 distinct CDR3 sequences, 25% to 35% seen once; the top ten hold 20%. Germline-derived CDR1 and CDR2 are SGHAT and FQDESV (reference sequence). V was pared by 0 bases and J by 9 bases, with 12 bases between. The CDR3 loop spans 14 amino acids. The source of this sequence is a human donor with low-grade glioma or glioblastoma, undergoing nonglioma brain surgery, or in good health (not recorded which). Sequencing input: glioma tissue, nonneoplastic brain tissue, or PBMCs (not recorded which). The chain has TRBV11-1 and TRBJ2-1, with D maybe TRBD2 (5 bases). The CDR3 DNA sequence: TGTGCCAGCAGCTTAGCTGGTCAGGCGGGTGAGCAGTTCTTC. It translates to CASSLAGQAGEQFF.